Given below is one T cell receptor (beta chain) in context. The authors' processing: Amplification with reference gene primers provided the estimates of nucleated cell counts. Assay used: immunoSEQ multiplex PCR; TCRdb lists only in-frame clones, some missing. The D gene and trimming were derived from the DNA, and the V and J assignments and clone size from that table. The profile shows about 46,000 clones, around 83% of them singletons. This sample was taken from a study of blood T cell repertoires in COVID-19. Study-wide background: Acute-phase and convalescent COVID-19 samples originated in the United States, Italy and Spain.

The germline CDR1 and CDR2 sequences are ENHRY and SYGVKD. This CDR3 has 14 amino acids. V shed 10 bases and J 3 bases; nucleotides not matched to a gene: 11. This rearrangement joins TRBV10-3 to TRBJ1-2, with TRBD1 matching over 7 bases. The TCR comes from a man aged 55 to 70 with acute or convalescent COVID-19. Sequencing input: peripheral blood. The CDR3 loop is CATAPTGADYGYTF. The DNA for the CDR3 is TGTGCCACCGCTCCTACAGGGGCCGACTATGGCTACACCTTC.